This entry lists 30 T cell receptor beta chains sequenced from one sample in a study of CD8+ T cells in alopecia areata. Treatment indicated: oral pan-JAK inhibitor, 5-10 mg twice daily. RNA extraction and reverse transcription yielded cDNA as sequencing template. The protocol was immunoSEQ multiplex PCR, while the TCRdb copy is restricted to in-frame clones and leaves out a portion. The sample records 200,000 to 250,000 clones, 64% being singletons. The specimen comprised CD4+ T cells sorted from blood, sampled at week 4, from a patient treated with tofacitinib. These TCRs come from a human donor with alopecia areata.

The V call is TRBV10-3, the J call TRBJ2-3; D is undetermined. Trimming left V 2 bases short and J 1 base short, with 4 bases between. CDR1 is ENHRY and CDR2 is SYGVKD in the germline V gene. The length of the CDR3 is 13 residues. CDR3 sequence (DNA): TGTGCCATCAGTGAGGGTGGCACAGATACGCAGTATTTT. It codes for CAISEGGTDTQYF.

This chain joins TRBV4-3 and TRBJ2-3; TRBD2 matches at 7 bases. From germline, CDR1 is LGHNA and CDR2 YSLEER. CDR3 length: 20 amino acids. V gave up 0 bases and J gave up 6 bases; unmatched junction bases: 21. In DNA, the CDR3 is TGCGCCAGCAGCCAAGATCACTGGACCGTCGGACTAGTCCCACGGGATACGCAGTATTTT. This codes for CASSQDHWTVGLVPRDTQYF.

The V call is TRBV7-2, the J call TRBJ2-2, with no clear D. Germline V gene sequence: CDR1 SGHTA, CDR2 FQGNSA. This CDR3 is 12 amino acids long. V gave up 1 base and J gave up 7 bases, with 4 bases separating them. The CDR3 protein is CASSLVIGELFF. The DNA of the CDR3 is TGTGCCAGCAGCTTAGTCATCGGGGAGCTGTTTTTT.

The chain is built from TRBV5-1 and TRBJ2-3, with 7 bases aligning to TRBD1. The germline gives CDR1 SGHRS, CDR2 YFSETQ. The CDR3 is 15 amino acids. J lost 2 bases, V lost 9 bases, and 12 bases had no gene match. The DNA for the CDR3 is TGCGCCACTACGACAGGGCCCATTTCCACAGATACGCAGTATTTT. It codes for CATTTGPISTDTQYF.

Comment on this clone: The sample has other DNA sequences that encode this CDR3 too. The CDR3 DNA is TGTGCCAGCGGACAGGGCTATGGCTACACCTTC. Translating gives CASGQGYGYTF. The J gene is TRBJ1-2, the V gene TRBV2, with TRBD1 matching over 8 bases. Germline values: CDR1 SNHLY, CDR2 FYNNEI. The CDR3 is 11 amino acids. The junction had 0 bases not matched to a gene; V was cut back by 8 bases and J by 4 bases.

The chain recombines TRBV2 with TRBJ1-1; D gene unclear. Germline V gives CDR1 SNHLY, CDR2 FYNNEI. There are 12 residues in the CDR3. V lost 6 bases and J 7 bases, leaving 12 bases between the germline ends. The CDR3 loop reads CASSLQSSEAFF. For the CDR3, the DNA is TGTGCCAGCAGCCTACAGAGCAGTGAAGCTTTCTTT.

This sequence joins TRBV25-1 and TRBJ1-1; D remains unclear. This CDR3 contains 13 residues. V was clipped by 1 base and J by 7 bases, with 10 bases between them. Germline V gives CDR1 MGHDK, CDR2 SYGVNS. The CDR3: CASSESGRDEAFF. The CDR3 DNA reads TGTGCCAGCAGTGAATCAGGCAGAGATGAAGCTTTCTTT.

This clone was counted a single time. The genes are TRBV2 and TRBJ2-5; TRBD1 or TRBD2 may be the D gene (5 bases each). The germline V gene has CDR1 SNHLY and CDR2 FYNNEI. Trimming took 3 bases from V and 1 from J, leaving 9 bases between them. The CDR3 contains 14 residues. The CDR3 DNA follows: TGTGCCAGCAGTGACAACGGGGCCCAAGAGACCCAGTACTTC. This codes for CASSDNGAQETQYF.

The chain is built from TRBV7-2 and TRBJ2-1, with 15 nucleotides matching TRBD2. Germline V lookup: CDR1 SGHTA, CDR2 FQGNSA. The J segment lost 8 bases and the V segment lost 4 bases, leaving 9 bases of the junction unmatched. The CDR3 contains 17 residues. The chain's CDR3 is CASSSGLAGGPWDEQFF. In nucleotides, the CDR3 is TGTGCCAGCAGCTCGGGACTAGCGGGGGGCCCCTGGGATGAGCAGTTCTTC. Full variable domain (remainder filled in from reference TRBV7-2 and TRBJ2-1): GAGVSQSPSNKVTEKGKDVELRCDPISGHTALYWYRQSLGQGLEFLIYFQGNSAPDKSGLPSDRFSAERTGGSVSTLTIQRTQQEDSAVYLCASSSGLAGGPWDEQFFGPGTRLTVL.

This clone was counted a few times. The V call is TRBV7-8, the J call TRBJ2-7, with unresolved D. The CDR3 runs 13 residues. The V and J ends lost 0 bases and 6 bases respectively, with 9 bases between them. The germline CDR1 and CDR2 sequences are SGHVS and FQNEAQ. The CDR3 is CASSLAQGREQYF. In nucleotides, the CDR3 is TGTGCCAGCAGCTTAGCGCAAGGGCGCGAGCAGTACTTC.

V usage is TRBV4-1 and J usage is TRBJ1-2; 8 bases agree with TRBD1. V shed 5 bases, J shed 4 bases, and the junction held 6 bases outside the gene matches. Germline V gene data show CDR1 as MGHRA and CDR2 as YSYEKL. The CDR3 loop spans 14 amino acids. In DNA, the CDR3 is TGCGCCAGCAGCACTCGACAGGGGTCCTATGGCTACACCTTC. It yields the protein CASSTRQGSYGYTF.

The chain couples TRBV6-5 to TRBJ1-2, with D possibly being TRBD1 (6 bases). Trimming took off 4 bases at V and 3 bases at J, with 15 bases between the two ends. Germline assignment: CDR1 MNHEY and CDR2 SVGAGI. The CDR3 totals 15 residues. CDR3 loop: CASSFGRDTHYGYTF. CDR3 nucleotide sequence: TGTGCCAGCAGTTTCGGAAGGGACACCCACTATGGCTACACCTTC.

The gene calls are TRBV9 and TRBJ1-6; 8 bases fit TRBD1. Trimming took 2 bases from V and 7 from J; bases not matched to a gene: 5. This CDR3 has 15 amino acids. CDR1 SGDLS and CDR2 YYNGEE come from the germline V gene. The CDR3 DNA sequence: TGTGCCAGCAGCGTCTCGGGACAGGTAAATTCACCCCTCCACTTT. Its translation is CASSVSGQVNSPLHF.

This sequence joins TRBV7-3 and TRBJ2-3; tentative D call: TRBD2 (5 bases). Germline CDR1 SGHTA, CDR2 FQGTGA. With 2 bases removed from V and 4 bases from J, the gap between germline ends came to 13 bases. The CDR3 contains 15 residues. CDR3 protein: CASSLVGSGADTQYF. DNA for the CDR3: TGTGCCAGCAGCTTAGTAGGGAGTGGGGCAGATACGCAGTATTTT.

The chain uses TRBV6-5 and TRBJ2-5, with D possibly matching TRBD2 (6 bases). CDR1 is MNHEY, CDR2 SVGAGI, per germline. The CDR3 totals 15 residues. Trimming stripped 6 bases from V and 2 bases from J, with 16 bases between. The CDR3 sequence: CASSLYPTRQETQYF. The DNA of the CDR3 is TGTGCCAGCAGCCTTTACCCGACTAGACAAGAGACCCAGTACTTC.

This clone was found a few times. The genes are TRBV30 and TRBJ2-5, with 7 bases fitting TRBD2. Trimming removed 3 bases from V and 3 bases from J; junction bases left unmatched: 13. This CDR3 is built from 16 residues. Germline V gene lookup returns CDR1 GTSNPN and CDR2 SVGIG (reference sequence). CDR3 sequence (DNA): TGTGCCTGGAGGGAGCGGGCTAGCGGAGGAAAAGAGACCCAGTACTTC. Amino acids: CAWRERASGGKETQYF.

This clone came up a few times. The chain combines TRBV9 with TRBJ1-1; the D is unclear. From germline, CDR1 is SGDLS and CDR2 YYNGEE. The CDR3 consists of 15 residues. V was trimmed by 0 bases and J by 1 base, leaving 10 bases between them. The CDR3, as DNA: TGTGCCAGCAGCGTAGGGTGGGGATGGAACACTGAAGCTTTCTTT. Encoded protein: CASSVGWGWNTEAFF.

In DNA form, the CDR3 reads TGTGCCTGGACTCCGTCCACTGAAGCTTTCTTT. Its translation: CAWTPSTEAFF. The J gene is TRBJ1-1, the V gene TRBV30; D call uncertain. Germline loops: CDR1 GTSNPN, CDR2 SVGIG (reference sequence). The CDR3 totals 11 residues. The germline V and J ends were trimmed by 4 bases and 4 bases, with 7 bases remaining between them.

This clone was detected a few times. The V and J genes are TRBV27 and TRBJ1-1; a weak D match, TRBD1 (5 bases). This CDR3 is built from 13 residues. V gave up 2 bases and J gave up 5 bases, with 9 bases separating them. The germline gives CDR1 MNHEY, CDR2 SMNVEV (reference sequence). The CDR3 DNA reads TGTGCCAGCAGTTTAGACAGCCTAACTGAAGCTTTCTTT. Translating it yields CASSLDSLTEAFF.

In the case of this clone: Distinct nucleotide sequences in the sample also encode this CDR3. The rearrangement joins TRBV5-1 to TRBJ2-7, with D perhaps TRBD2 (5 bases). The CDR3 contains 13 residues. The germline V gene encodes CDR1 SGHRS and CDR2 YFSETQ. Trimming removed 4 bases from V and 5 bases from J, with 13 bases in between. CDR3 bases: TGCGCCAGCAGCCCTCGGACCGGGGACGAGCAGTACTTC. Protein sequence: CASSPRTGDEQYF.

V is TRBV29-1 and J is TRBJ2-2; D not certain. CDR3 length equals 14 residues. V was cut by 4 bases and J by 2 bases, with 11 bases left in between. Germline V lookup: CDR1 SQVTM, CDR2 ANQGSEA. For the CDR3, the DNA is TGCAGCGTTGCGAAGACGGCAAACACCGGGGAGCTGTTTTTT. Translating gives CSVAKTANTGELFF.

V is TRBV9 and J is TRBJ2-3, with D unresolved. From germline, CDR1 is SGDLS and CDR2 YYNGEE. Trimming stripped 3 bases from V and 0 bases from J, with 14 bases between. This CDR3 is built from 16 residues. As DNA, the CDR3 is TGTGCCAGCAGCGCCCCCCGGATTGGGAGCACAGATACGCAGTATTTT. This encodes CASSAPRIGSTDTQYF.

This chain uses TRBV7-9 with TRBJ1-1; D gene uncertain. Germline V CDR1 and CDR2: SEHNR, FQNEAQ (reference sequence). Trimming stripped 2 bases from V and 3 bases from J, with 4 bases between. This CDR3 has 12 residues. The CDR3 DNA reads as TGTGCCAGCAGCTTACAGGACACTGAAGCTTTCTTT. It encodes CASSLQDTEAFF.

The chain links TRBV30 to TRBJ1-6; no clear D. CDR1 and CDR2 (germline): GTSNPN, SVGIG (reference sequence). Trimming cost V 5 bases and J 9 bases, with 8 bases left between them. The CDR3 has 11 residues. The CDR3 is CAWDKSSPLHF. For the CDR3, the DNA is TGTGCCTGGGACAAATCTTCACCCCTCCACTTT.

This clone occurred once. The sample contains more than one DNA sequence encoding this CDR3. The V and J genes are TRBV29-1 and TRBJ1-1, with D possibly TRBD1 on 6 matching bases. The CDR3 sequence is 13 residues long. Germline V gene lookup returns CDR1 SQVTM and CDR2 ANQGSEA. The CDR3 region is CSTRGQLNTEAFF. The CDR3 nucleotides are TGCAGTACCCGAGGACAGCTGAACACTGAAGCTTTCTTT.

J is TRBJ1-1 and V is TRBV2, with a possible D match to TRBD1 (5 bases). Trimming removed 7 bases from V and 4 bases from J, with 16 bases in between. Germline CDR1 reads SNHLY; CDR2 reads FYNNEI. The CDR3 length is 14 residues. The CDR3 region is CASKGGGGSTEAFF. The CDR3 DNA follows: TGTGCCAGCAAGGGCGGTGGGGGAAGCACTGAAGCTTTCTTT.

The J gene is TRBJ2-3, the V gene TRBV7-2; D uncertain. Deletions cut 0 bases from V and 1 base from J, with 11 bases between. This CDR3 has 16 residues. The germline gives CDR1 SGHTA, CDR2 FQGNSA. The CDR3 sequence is CASSLAYPIRTDTQYF. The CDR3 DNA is TGTGCCAGCAGCTTAGCGTACCCCATTCGCACAGATACGCAGTATTTT.

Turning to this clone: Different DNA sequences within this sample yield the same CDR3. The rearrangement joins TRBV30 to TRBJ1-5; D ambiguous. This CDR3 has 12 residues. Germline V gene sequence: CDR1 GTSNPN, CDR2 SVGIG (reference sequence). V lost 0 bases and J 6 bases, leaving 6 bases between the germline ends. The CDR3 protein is CAWSVRGQPQHF. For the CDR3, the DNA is TGTGCCTGGAGTGTACGCGGTCAGCCCCAGCATTTT.

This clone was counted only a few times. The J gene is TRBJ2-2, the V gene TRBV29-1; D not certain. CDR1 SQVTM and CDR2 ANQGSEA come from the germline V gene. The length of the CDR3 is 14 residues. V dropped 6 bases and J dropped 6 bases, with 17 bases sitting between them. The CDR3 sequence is CSVRIMEAAGELFF. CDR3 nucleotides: TGCAGCGTCCGAATCATGGAAGCTGCCGGGGAGCTGTTTTTT.

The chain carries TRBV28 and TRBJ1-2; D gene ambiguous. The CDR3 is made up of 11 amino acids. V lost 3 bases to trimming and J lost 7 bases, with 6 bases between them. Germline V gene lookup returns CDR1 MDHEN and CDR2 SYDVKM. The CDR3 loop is CASSFAGGYTF. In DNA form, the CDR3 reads TGTGCCAGCAGTTTTGCGGGTGGCTACACCTTC.